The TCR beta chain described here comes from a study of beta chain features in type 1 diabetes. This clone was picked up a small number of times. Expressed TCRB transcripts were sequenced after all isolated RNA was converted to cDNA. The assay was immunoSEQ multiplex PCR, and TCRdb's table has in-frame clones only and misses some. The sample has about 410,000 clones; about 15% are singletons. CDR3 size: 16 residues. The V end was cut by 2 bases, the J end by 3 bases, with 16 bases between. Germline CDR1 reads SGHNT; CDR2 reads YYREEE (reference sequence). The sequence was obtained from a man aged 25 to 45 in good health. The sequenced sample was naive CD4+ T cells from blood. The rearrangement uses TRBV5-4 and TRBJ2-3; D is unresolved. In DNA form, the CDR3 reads TGTGCCAGCAGCTTTATCGGGTCAGACCAAACAGATACGCAGTATTTT. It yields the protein CASSFIGSDQTDTQYF.